The 26 T cell receptor beta chains in this list originate from one sample, sequenced in a study of T-cell reconstitution after alpha-beta-depleted transplantation in children. Unique molecular identifiers featured in how the TCRbeta library was prepared. TCRdb reprocessed the PCR reads with MiXCR, giving one entry per CDR3 protein. The repertoire holds about 870,000 distinct CDR3 sequences, with roughly 15% as singletons. The material was PBMCs, mostly from graft donor cells, obtained 360 days after TCRalphabeta/CD19-depleted stem cell transplant. These TCRs come from a male patient younger than 18 who had a stem cell transplant for acute lymphoblastic leukemia, so the T cells may come from the graft donor.

This clonotype was observed a handful of times. V usage is TRBV7-3 and J usage is TRBJ2-7; D may correspond to TRBD1 or TRBD2 (6 bases each). V lost 3 bases to trimming and J lost 6 bases, with 15 bases between them. The CDR3 covers 14 residues. Germline assignment: CDR1 SGHTA and CDR2 FQGTGA. CDR3 amino acids: CASSLAGHLGEQYF. The CDR3 DNA reads as TGTGCCAGCAGCTTGGCGGGACACTTGGGCGAGCAGTACTTC.

J is TRBJ2-3 and V is TRBV7-8; perhaps TRBD2 as D (6 bases). Germline assignment: CDR1 SGHVS and CDR2 FQNEAQ. Trimming stripped 2 bases from V and 6 bases from J, with 21 bases between. CDR3 length: 17 residues. The CDR3: CASSLIFGSREWDTQYF. The CDR3 nucleotides are TGTGCCAGCAGCTTAATTTTTGGGTCGCGGGAATGGGATACGCAGTATTTT.

This clonotype was seen more than once but under ten times. The rearrangement links TRBV6-5 to TRBJ2-1; D may correspond to TRBD1 or TRBD2 (6 bases each). Between the trimmed V and J ends, which lost 2 bases and 7 bases, there was a span of 15 bases. CDR3 length: 15 amino acids. CDR1 and CDR2 from the germline V gene are MNHEY and SVGAGI. The CDR3 bases are TGTGCCAGCAGTTACACAAGCGGAGGGGGGAATGAGCAGTTCTTC. The encoded protein is CASSYTSGGGNEQFF.

This rearrangement joins TRBV12-3 or TRBV12-4 to TRBJ1-2; D not resolved. This CDR3 has 14 residues. The V and J ends lost 6 bases and 4 bases respectively, with 15 bases between them. CDR3 nucleotide sequence: TGTGCCAGCAGGGGTGCTGGGCTGCGCTATGGCTACACCTTC. It encodes CASRGAGLRYGYTF.

The V gene is TRBV11-2, the J gene TRBJ2-1, with D perhaps matching TRBD1 or TRBD2 (6 bases each). Between the trimmed V and J ends, which lost 1 base and 8 bases, there was a span of 18 bases. From germline, CDR1 is SGHAT and CDR2 FQNNGV. The CDR3 is 16 amino acids. The CDR3: CASSLVFGEGGDEQFF. Written as DNA, the CDR3 is TGTGCCAGCAGCTTAGTTTTCGGAGAGGGGGGCGATGAGCAGTTCTTC. Full variable domain (outside the CDR3, taken from reference TRBV11-2 and TRBJ2-1): EAGVAQSPRYKIIEKRQSVAFWCNPISGHATLYWYQQILGQGPKLLIQFQNNGVVDDSQLPKDRFSAERLKGVDSTLKIQPAKLEDSAVYLCASSLVFGEGGDEQFFGPGTRLTVL.

This clonotype was found a few times. The V gene is TRBV12-3 or TRBV12-4, the J gene TRBJ2-5; 9 nucleotides align to TRBD1. J lost 1 base, V lost 4 bases, and 4 bases had no gene match. This CDR3 spans 15 amino acids. The CDR3 coding sequence is TGTGCCAGCAGTTCCCCGGGACAGGGCCAAGAGACCCAGTACTTC. This codes for CASSSPGQGQETQYF.

This clonotype was detected only a few times. The V and J genes are TRBV19 and TRBJ1-5; TRBD1 matches at 10 bases. Germline V gene lookup returns CDR1 LNHDA and CDR2 SQIVND (reference sequence). The CDR3 covers 14 residues. With V trimmed by 3 bases and J by 5 bases, 1 base remained unmatched. CDR3 region: CASSMGQGYQPQHF. The DNA for the CDR3 is TGTGCCAGTAGTATGGGACAGGGGTATCAGCCCCAGCATTTT.

The CDR3 loop is CASSLPARTGLTEAFF. The CDR3 coding sequence is TGTGCCAGCAGCTTACCCGCCCGGACAGGGTTAACTGAAGCTTTCTTT. This chain uses TRBV7-8 with TRBJ1-1, with TRBD1 identical over 8 bases. Trimming took 2 bases from V and 5 from J; bases not matched to a gene: 10. CDR1 is SGHVS and CDR2 is FQNEAQ in the germline V gene. The CDR3 length is 16 residues.

There are a few counts of this clonotype. The CDR3 loop is CASSREDRSSYEQYF. The DNA for the CDR3 is TGCGCCAGCAGCCGCGAGGACAGGAGCTCCTACGAGCAGTACTTC. V gene TRBV4-1 combines with J gene TRBJ2-7; 7 nucleotides line up with TRBD1. With V trimmed by 4 bases and J by 0 bases, 6 bases remained unmatched. The CDR3 runs to 15 residues. The V gene's germline CDR1 is MGHRA and CDR2 YSYEKL.

As for this clonotype: Here the CDR3 omits its conserved ending phenylalanine or tryptophan, so a read error is the likely source. This chain links TRBV4-1 with TRBJ2-1, with TRBD2 matching over 9 bases. Germline V gene lookup returns CDR1 MGHRA and CDR2 YSYEKL. This CDR3 comprises 18 residues. J was trimmed by 7 bases and V by 0 bases; bases with no gene match: 13. This CDR3 is CASSQDGLPGLAGNEQFS. The CDR3 DNA is TGCGCCAGCAGCCAAGACGGATTGCCGGGACTAGCTGGTAATGAGCAGTTCTCC.

The CDR3 is CATAQGVGYNEQFF. CDR3 nucleotides: TGTGCCACCGCTCAGGGTGTAGGGTACAATGAGCAGTTCTTC. The chain joins TRBV15 to TRBJ2-1; D is possibly TRBD1 (5 bases). V gave up 8 bases and J gave up 4 bases, with 15 bases separating them. The CDR3 runs to 14 residues. The V gene's germline CDR1 is LNHNV and CDR2 YYDKDF (reference sequence).

This clonotype showed up many times. The chain is built from TRBV20-1 and TRBJ2-3; D is undetermined. CDR3 length: 14 residues. Trimming pared 5 bases from V and 0 bases from J, leaving 12 bases between. Germline V CDR1 and CDR2: DFQATT, SNEGSKA (reference sequence). The CDR3 bases are TGCAGTGCTCTAAGGTACAGAAGCACAGATACGCAGTATTTT. This codes for CSALRYRSTDTQYF.

The chain recombines TRBV6-5 with TRBJ2-2; D gene ambiguous. This CDR3 contains 14 residues. Germline-derived CDR1 and CDR2 are MNHEY and SVGAGI. V was clipped by 0 bases and J by 8 bases, with 10 bases between them. Written as DNA, the CDR3 is TGTGCCAGCAGTTACTCCTATAGCCGGGGGGAGCTGTTTTTT. Translating it yields CASSYSYSRGELFF.

This chain links TRBV7-2 with TRBJ1-2; D remains unclear. Germline V gene sequence: CDR1 SGHTA, CDR2 FQGNSA. This CDR3 region has 15 residues. Trimming took off 5 bases at V and 2 bases at J, with 15 bases between the two ends. CDR3 sequence (DNA): TGTGCCAGCAGCCCCTGGCTAGGGTCGAACTATGGCTACACCTTC. Translated: CASSPWLGSNYGYTF.

A few counts support this clonotype. V gene TRBV27 combines with J gene TRBJ2-7; D unresolved. Trimming cost V 5 bases and J 2 bases, with 13 bases left between them. CDR3 length: 14 amino acids. CDR1 and CDR2 from the germline V gene are MNHEY and SMNVEV (reference sequence). In DNA, the CDR3 is TGTGCCAGCAGTACGGGTCGGCGACCCTACGAGCAGTACTTC. This codes for CASSTGRRPYEQYF.

The table lists this clonotype with a few counts. The chain has TRBV5-1 and TRBJ2-1, with 10 bases aligning to TRBD2. Germline V gene lookup returns CDR1 SGHRS and CDR2 YFSETQ. The junction had 14 bases not matched to a gene; V was cut back by 4 bases and J by 7 bases. The CDR3 runs 17 residues. This chain's CDR3 is CASSRRMVAGGGNEQFF. DNA of the CDR3: TGCGCCAGCAGCCGTCGGATGGTAGCGGGAGGCGGGAATGAGCAGTTCTTC.

The J gene is TRBJ1-4, the V gene TRBV5-1, with TRBD1 as a possible D gene (6 bases). Trimming pared 4 bases from V and 3 bases from J, leaving 16 bases between. Germline lookup yields CDR1 SGHRS and CDR2 YFSETQ. The CDR3 consists of 16 residues. The CDR3, as DNA: TGCGCCAGCAGCCGGGGCAGGGGATTGCCTAATGAAAAACTGTTTTTT. As protein: CASSRGRGLPNEKLFF.

The count of this clonotype is one. The rearrangement joins TRBV10-2 to TRBJ2-1; 7 bases match TRBD2. The germline CDR1 and CDR2 sequences are WSHSY and SAAADI. The CDR3 loop spans 16 amino acids. The J segment lost 6 bases and the V segment lost 6 bases, leaving 14 bases of the junction unmatched. In DNA, the CDR3 is TGCGCCAGCAGGATCACGACTAGCTCAGGGATCAATGAGCAGTTCTTC. Translation gives CASRITTSSGINEQFF.

CDR3 DNA: TGTGCCACACCGAGCGGGAGCGGGGAGCTGTTTTTT. This sequence encodes CATPSGSGELFF. The rearrangement joins TRBV7-7 to TRBJ2-2, with 8 bases fitting TRBD2. The CDR3 consists of 12 residues. Germline trimming cut 10 bases from V and 7 bases from J; bases unmatched to any gene: 5. Per the germline V gene, CDR1 is SSHAT and CDR2 is FNYEAQ (reference sequence).

This sequence joins TRBV10-3 and TRBJ2-1; 12 bases are shared with TRBD2. Trimming removed 3 bases from V and 6 bases from J; junction bases left unmatched: 6. CDR3 size: 16 residues. Germline CDR1 is ENHRY and CDR2 is SYGVKD. This CDR3 reads CAISDSSGRAGNEQFF. CDR3 nucleotides: TGTGCCATCAGTGACTCTAGCGGGAGGGCGGGCAATGAGCAGTTCTTC.

This clonotype was seen more than once but under ten times. The chain is built from TRBV5-6 and TRBJ2-3; D remains ambiguous. Germline V gene data show CDR1 as SGHDT and CDR2 as YYEEEE. CDR3 length equals 17 residues. Trimming left V 0 bases short and J 1 base short, with 15 bases between. The CDR3 DNA reads as TGTGCCAGCAGCTTGGCAGGTACGGTGGCCCGCACAGATACGCAGTATTTT. Protein product: CASSLAGTVARTDTQYF. Full variable domain (remainder filled in from reference TRBV5-6 and TRBJ2-3): DAGVTQSPTHLIKTRGQQVTLRCSPKSGHDTVSWYQQALGQGPQFIFQYYEEEERQRGNFPDRFSGHQFPNYSSELNVNALLLGDSALYLCASSLAGTVARTDTQYFGPGTRLTVL.

This clonotype has just a few counts. The chain recombines TRBV4-2 with TRBJ2-7; the match to TRBD2 covers 7 bases. Germline CDR1 and CDR2: LGHNA and YNFKEQ. V dropped 0 bases and J dropped 5; count of bases not matched to a gene: 10. The CDR3 loop spans 16 amino acids. This CDR3 is CASSQEFAGVYHEQYF. The DNA of the CDR3 is TGTGCCAGCAGCCAAGAGTTTGCGGGAGTCTATCACGAGCAGTACTTC.

This clonotype was counted many times. The J gene is TRBJ2-1, the V gene TRBV5-1; tentatively, D is TRBD1 (6 bases). The V end was cut by 0 bases, the J end by 0 bases, with 10 bases between. The V gene's germline CDR1 is SGHRS and CDR2 YFSETQ. The CDR3 sequence is 16 residues long. The CDR3 DNA reads as TGCGCCAGCAGCTTGGGAACAGGGAGCTCCTACAATGAGCAGTTCTTC. The encoded protein is CASSLGTGSSYNEQFF.

This clonotype was detected many times. The chain is built from TRBV4-3 and TRBJ1-4; D is ambiguous. Trimming pared 1 base from V and 7 bases from J, leaving 10 bases between. The CDR3 has 14 amino acids. Germline CDR1 reads LGHNA; CDR2 reads YSLEER. This CDR3 reads CASSQARSPEKLFF. Here the CDR3 DNA reads TGCGCCAGCAGCCAAGCGCGGTCCCCTGAAAAACTGTTTTTT.

A word on this clonotype: Germline is not matched at one junction end, which may reflect a read error. V usage is TRBV3-1 and J usage is TRBJ2-6, with 8 bases fitting TRBD1. The CDR3 has 18 residues. CDR1 is LGHDT, CDR2 YNNKEL, per germline (reference sequence). CDR3 protein: CTSSSSGTGRSGANVLTF. CDR3 nucleotides: TGTACCAGCAGTTCCTCCGGGACAGGACGATCTGGGGCCAACGTCCTGACTTTC.

The J gene is TRBJ2-3, the V gene TRBV10-3; possible D gene TRBD2, 6 bases. The CDR3 extends over 15 amino acids. V was pared by 6 bases and J by 1 base, with 14 bases between. Germline-derived CDR1 and CDR2 are ENHRY and SYGVKD. The CDR3 DNA sequence: TGTGCCATCAGCGGGGCTAGCGTAGGCACAGATACGCAGTATTTT. Amino acid sequence: CAISGASVGTDTQYF.